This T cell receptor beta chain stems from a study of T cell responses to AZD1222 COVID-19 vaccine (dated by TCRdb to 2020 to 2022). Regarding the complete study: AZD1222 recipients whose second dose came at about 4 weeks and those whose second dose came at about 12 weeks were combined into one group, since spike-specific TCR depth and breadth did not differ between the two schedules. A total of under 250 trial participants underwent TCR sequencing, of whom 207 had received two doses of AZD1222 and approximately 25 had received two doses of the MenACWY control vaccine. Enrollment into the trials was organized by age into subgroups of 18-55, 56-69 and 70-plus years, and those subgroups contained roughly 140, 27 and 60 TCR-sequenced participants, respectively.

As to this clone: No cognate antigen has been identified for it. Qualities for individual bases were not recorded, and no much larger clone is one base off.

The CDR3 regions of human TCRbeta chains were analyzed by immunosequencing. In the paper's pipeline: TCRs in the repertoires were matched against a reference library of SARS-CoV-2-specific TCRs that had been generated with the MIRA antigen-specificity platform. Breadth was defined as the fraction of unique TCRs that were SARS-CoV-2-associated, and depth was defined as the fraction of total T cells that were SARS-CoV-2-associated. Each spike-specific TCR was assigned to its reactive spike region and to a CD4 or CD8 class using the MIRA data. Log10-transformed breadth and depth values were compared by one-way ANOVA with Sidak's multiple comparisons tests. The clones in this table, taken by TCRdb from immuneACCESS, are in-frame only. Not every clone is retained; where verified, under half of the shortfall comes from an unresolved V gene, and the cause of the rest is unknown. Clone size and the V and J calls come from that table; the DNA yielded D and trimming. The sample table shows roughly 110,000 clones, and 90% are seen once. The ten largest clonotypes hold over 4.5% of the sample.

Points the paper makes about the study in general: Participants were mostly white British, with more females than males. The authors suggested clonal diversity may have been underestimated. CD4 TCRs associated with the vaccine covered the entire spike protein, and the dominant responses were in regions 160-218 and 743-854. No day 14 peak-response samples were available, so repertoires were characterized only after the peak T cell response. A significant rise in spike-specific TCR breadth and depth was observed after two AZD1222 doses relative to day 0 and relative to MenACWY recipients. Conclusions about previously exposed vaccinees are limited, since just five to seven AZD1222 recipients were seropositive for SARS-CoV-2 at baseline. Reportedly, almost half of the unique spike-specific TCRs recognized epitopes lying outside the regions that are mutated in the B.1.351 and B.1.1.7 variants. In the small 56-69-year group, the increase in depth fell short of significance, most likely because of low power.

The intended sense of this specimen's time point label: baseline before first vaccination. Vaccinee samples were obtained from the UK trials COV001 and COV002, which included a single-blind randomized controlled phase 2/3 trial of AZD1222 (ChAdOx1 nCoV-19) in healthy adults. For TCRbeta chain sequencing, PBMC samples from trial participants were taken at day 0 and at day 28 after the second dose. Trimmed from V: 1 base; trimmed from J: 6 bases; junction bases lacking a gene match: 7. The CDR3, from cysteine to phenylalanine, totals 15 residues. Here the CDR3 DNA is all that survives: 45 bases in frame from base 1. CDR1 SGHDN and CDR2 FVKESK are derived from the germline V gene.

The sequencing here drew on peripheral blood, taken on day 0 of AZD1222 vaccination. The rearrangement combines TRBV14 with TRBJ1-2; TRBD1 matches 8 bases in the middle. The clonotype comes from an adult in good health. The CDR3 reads CASSQVTGGLDGYTF. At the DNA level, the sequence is TGTGCCAGCAGCCAAGTAACAGGGGGTCTAGATGGCTACACCTTC.